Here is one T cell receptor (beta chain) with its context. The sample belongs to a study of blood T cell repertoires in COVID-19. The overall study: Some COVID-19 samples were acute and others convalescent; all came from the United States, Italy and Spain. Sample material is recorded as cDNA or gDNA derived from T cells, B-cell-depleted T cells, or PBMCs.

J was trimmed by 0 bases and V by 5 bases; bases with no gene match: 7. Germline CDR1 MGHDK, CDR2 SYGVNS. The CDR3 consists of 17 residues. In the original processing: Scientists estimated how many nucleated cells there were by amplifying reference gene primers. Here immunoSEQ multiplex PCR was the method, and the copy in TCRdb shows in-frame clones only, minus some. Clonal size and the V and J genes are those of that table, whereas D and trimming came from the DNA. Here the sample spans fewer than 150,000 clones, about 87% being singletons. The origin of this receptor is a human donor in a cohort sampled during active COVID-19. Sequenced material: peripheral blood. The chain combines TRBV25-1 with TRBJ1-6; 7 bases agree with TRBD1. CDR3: CASSIGGGGSYNSPLHF. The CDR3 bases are TGTGCCAGCAGTATAGGGGGCGGTGGCTCCTATAATTCACCCCTCCACTTT.